Shown below are 20 T cell receptor beta chains from a single sample sequenced in a study of cytomegalovirus exposure and HLA in healthy donors. 13 Jbeta primers and 60 Vbeta primers were used for the PCR. Only in-frame clones appear in the TCRdb table, and some are missing; sequencing was by immunoSEQ multiplex PCR. The data contain over 200,000 clones, around 76% of them singletons. The material sequenced was PBMCs. These receptors were collected from a woman between 40 and 55 years old in good health and CMV-seropositive.

The chain combines TRBV10-1 with TRBJ1-5; D gene ambiguous. Trimming shortened V by 8 bases and J by 0 bases, and 14 bases separated the two germline ends. The CDR3 totals 15 residues. Germline values: CDR1 WNHNN, CDR2 SYGVQD (reference sequence). CDR3: CASFRGIYSNQPQHF. As DNA, the CDR3 is TGCGCCAGCTTCCGGGGTATCTATAGCAATCAGCCCCAGCATTTT.

DNA for the CDR3: TGCGCCAGCAGCTACTCAGGGACTAGCACCCCGCGGACCCAGTACTTC. Translated: CASSYSGTSTPRTQYF. The chain joins TRBV5-1 to TRBJ2-5, with 9 positions matching TRBD2. The germline V gene has CDR1 SGHRS and CDR2 YFSETQ. Trimming at V came to 3 bases and at J to 7 bases, leaving 13 bases not matched to a gene. CDR3 length: 16 residues. The full variable domain, completed using reference TRBV5-1 and TRBJ2-5, is KAGVTQTPRYLIKTRGQQVTLSCSPISGHRSVSWYQQTPGQGLQFLFEYFSETQRNKGNFPGRFSGRQFSNSRSEMNVSTLELGDSALYLCASSYSGTSTPRTQYFGPGTRLLVL.

The chain combines TRBV7-6 with TRBJ2-2; D perhaps matches TRBD1 (6 bases). V lost 5 bases and J 7 bases, leaving 14 bases between the germline ends. Germline lookup yields CDR1 SGHVS and CDR2 FNYEAQ. This CDR3 spans 14 amino acids. The CDR3 DNA reads TGTGCCAGCAGCCCCTCCAGGGGTCGCGGGGAGCTGTTTTTT. This encodes CASSPSRGRGELFF.

This chain links TRBV6-4 with TRBJ2-2; D not certain. The V gene lost 3 bases and the J gene lost 4 bases, with 9 bases spanning the gap. There are 14 residues in the CDR3. The germline V gene has CDR1 MRHNA and CDR2 SNTAGT. CDR3 in DNA: TGTGCCAGCAGTGAACTTTGGTCCACCGGGGAGCTGTTTTTT. Translation gives CASSELWSTGELFF.

The chain is built from TRBV11-3 and TRBJ2-5; 11 nucleotides agree with TRBD2. The assigned J gene may be wrong: the sequence end matches TRBJ2-7 better. Germline values: CDR1 SGHNT, CDR2 YENEEA. The CDR3 is made up of 17 amino acids. CDR3 region: CASSLLTSGGFPYEQYF. CDR3 bases: TGTGCCAGCAGCTTACTCACTAGCGGGGGATTTCCCTACGAGCAGTACTTC.

V usage is TRBV7-9 and J usage is TRBJ1-2; D gene uncertain. Trimming left V 2 bases short and J 14 bases short, with 15 bases between. The CDR3 covers 12 residues. The germline CDR1 and CDR2 sequences are SEHNR and FQNEAQ (reference sequence). In DNA, the CDR3 is TGTGCCAGCAGCTTATCCCCCGGGGATCAAACCTTC. Translated, it gives CASSLSPGDQTF.

This chain uses TRBV29-1 with TRBJ2-7; 8 bases are shared with TRBD1. Germline V gives CDR1 SQVTM, CDR2 ANQGSEA. The CDR3 sequence is 14 residues long. V shed 1 base and J 1 base; nucleotides not matched to a gene: 3. CDR3 loop: CSVEVGQGSYEQYF. CDR3 sequence (DNA): TGCAGCGTTGAAGTCGGACAGGGATCCTACGAGCAGTACTTC.

The chain recombines TRBV28 with TRBJ1-1; the D is unclear. The CDR3 has 15 amino acids. Germline lookup yields CDR1 MDHEN and CDR2 SYDVKM. Between the trimmed V and J ends, which lost 6 bases and 4 bases, there was a span of 18 bases. The CDR3 DNA follows: TGTGCCAGCAGATCCCAGGTGGCGAAGAGCACTGAAGCTTTCTTT. It codes for CASRSQVAKSTEAFF.

The J gene is TRBJ2-3, the V gene TRBV6-5; D remains unclear. Germline CDR1 and CDR2: MNHEY and SVGAGI. The CDR3 spans 15 residues. Trimming stripped 4 bases from V and 4 bases from J, with 15 bases between. DNA of the CDR3: TGTGCCAGCAGTTCCACGTCCAAAGCCGCAGATACGCAGTATTTT. Amino acid sequence: CASSSTSKAADTQYF.

V usage is TRBV30 and J usage is TRBJ2-7, with D maybe TRBD2 (5 bases). There are 13 residues in the CDR3. V was clipped by 0 bases and J by 6 bases, with 12 bases between them. Germline V gene sequence: CDR1 GTSNPN, CDR2 SVGIG (reference sequence). The CDR3 spells CAWSVLVESEQYF. The CDR3 nucleotides read TGTGCCTGGAGTGTACTAGTAGAAAGCGAGCAGTACTTC.

The chain has TRBV5-1 and TRBJ1-2; 10 bases map to TRBD1. Germline CDR1 reads SGHRS; CDR2 reads YFSETQ. Germline trimming cut 4 bases from V and 7 bases from J; bases unmatched to any gene: 10. The CDR3 consists of 15 residues. CDR3: CASSDPGTGAGGYTF. CDR3 coding DNA: TGCGCCAGCAGCGACCCCGGGACAGGGGCGGGTGGCTACACCTTC.

This clone turned up a few times. The chain's CDR3 is CASSPTRTSGTGELFF. CDR3 nucleotide sequence: TGTGCCAGCAGCCCAACCAGAACTAGCGGCACCGGGGAGCTGTTTTTT. The chain is built from TRBV7-3 and TRBJ2-2; 8 nucleotides agree with TRBD2. This CDR3 has 16 residues. CDR1 is SGHTA and CDR2 is FQGTGA in the germline V gene. J lost 4 bases, V lost 5 bases, and 9 bases had no gene match.

To note about this clone: A junction end diverges from the germline sequence, so it may reflect a read error. V gene TRBV18 combines with J gene TRBJ2-5; no clear D gene. Germline V gene sequence: CDR1 KGHSH, CDR2 LQKENI. The CDR3 is made up of 11 amino acids. In DNA form, the CDR3 reads TGTGCCAGCTCATCCCAAGAGCCCCAGTACTTC. As protein: CASSSQEPQYF.

In nucleotides, the CDR3 is TGTGCCAGCAGCGTAGGCCCGGGGACAGATCAGCCCCAGCATTTT. It specifies CASSVGPGTDQPQHF. This rearrangement joins TRBV9 to TRBJ1-5, with 7 bases that match TRBD1. V was pared by 0 bases and J by 5 bases, with 5 bases of the junction left unmatched. Per the germline V gene, CDR1 is SGDLS and CDR2 is YYNGEE. The CDR3 is 15 amino acids.

The table lists this clone with a few counts. This chain links TRBV18 with TRBJ1-1; a possible D gene is TRBD1 (5 bases). V was cut by 6 bases and J by 6 bases, with 14 bases left in between. CDR1 and CDR2 (germline): KGHSH, LQKENI. The CDR3 sequence is 13 residues long. The CDR3 DNA follows: TGTGCCAGCTCGCCGGGACGGAGGGCTGAAGCTTTCTTT. This codes for CASSPGRRAEAFF.

The chain employs TRBV7-2 and TRBJ2-5; 12 bases agree with TRBD2. This CDR3 spans 15 amino acids. V dropped 0 bases and J dropped 5; count of bases not matched to a gene: 1. CDR1 and CDR2 from the germline V gene are SGHTA and FQGNSA. Here the CDR3 DNA reads TGTGCCAGCAGCTTAGCCGGACTAGCGGGGGAGACCCAGTACTTC. It codes for CASSLAGLAGETQYF.

This clone has more than one count but fewer than ten. V and J are TRBV6-6 and TRBJ2-1, with 8 bases fitting TRBD2. J lost 8 bases, V lost 6 bases, and 12 bases had no gene match. The germline V gene has CDR1 MNHNY and CDR2 SVGAGI (reference sequence). This CDR3 region has 15 residues. The CDR3 is CASRRGLELDHEQFF. The CDR3 DNA is TGTGCCAGCAGGCGGGGACTAGAGCTTGACCATGAGCAGTTCTTC.

The chain joins TRBV27 to TRBJ1-5; D uncertain. Germline V CDR1 and CDR2: MNHEY, SMNVEV (reference sequence). This CDR3 is built from 16 residues. Trimming left V 4 bases short and J 0 bases short, with 13 bases between. The CDR3 nucleotides read TGTGCCAGCAGTTCTTTGACTCATTATAGCAATCAGCCCCAGCATTTT. Encoded protein: CASSSLTHYSNQPQHF.

The chain is built from TRBV19 and TRBJ2-7; TRBD1 might be the D (5 bases). V lost 0 bases, J lost 3 bases, and 12 bases lay in between. The CDR3 contains 15 residues. Per the germline V gene, CDR1 is LNHDA and CDR2 is SQIVND (reference sequence). This CDR3 is CASSIESGILYEQYF. CDR3 sequence (DNA): TGTGCCAGTAGTATAGAGTCAGGGATACTCTACGAGCAGTACTTC. The whole variable domain, filled in from reference TRBV19 and TRBJ2-7, reads DGGITQSPKYLFRKEGQNVTLSCEQNLNHDAMYWYRQDPGQGLRLIYYSQIVNDFQKGDIAEGYSVSREKKESFPLTVTSAQKNPTAFYLCASSIESGILYEQYFGPGTRLTVT.

This rearrangement joins TRBV10-1 to TRBJ1-5, with TRBD1 identical over 8 bases. The ends lost 2 bases at V and 2 bases at J; junction bases unmatched: 11. CDR1 is WNHNN, CDR2 SYGVQD, per germline (reference sequence). CDR3 length: 18 amino acids. CDR3 region: CASSETEPGQEGNQPQHF. In nucleotides, the CDR3 is TGCGCCAGCAGTGAGACCGAGCCGGGACAGGAGGGCAATCAGCCCCAGCATTTT.